The 15 T cell receptor beta chains presented below share a single source sample, sequenced in a study of shared clonotypes between healthy human individuals. CD45RO-negative, CCR7-positively selected cells formed the naive CD8 fraction, excluding terminally differentiated effector memory CD45RA+ cells. This table comes from immunoSEQ multiplex PCR, and its TCRdb copy is limited to in-frame clones, with some not included. The sample consists of about 610,000 clones, about 96% of them appearing once. Sequencing was done on a sample of naive CD8+ T cells sorted from blood. Receptors originate from a woman aged 25 to 39 in good health.

V is TRBV7-8 and J is TRBJ2-1; 11 bases align to TRBD2. Germline V gene lookup returns CDR1 SGHVS and CDR2 FQNEAQ. CDR3 length: 18 residues. The V segment lost 2 bases and the J segment 5 bases; nucleotides outside the gene matches: 11. The CDR3 region is CASSLQLAGGPGDNEQFF. The CDR3 DNA sequence: TGTGCCAGCAGCTTACAGCTAGCGGGAGGCCCGGGCGACAATGAGCAGTTCTTC.

With regard to this clone: An end of the junction does not agree with germline; a read error may underlie this. The CDR3 region is CASSPIAGVDHF. In DNA, the CDR3 is TGTGCCAGCAGCCCAATAGCGGGAGTGGACCACTTC. The J gene is TRBJ2-5, the V gene TRBV7-2, with TRBD2 identical over 9 bases. Germline V lookup: CDR1 SGHTA, CDR2 FQGNSA. This CDR3 has 12 amino acids.

This sequence joins TRBV4-1 and TRBJ2-1, with TRBD2 matching 7 bases. The germline V gene encodes CDR1 MGHRA and CDR2 YSYEKL. The trim removed 3 bases at V and 3 bases at J, leaving 5 bases unmatched. The CDR3 has 15 amino acids. CDR3 protein: CASSQKTSVYNEQFF. The DNA of the CDR3 is TGCGCCAGCAGCCAGAAAACTAGCGTCTACAATGAGCAGTTCTTC.

For this clone: This sample also contains other DNA sequences that code for the same CDR3. This chain uses TRBV27 with TRBJ2-1; 8 positions agree with TRBD1. This CDR3 contains 16 residues. Germline-derived CDR1 and CDR2 are MNHEY and SMNVEV (reference sequence). V was pared by 5 bases and J by 0 bases, with 6 bases of the junction left unmatched. CDR3 region: CASSPRQGSSYNEQFF. In DNA form, the CDR3 reads TGTGCCAGCAGTCCCCGACAGGGGTCCTCCTACAATGAGCAGTTCTTC.

The V and J genes are TRBV28 and TRBJ2-7; TRBD2 agrees at 8 bases. Germline assignment: CDR1 MDHEN and CDR2 SYDVKM. Trimming at V came to 5 bases and at J to 2 bases, leaving 11 bases not matched to a gene. The CDR3 consists of 16 residues. CDR3 nucleotide sequence: TGTGCCAGCAGTCTCAGCGGGAGTTTCCCTCCCTACGAGCAGTACTTC. As protein: CASSLSGSFPPYEQYF.

The V gene is TRBV6-5, the J gene TRBJ1-1, with a weak D call TRBD1 (6 bases). CDR1 MNHEY and CDR2 SVGAGI come from the germline V gene. The CDR3 loop spans 16 amino acids. Between the trimmed V and J ends, which lost 4 bases and 0 bases, there was a span of 15 bases. This chain's CDR3 is CASSFSTGELNTEAFF. The CDR3 DNA follows: TGTGCCAGCAGTTTCTCGACAGGCGAATTGAACACTGAAGCTTTCTTT.

The chain carries TRBV19 and TRBJ2-1, with TRBD1 matching over 8 bases. The germline V gene has CDR1 LNHDA and CDR2 SQIVND (reference sequence). The CDR3 length is 16 residues. The ends lost 5 bases at V and 7 bases at J; junction bases unmatched: 13. CDR3 amino acids: CASSLRTTGVSNEQFF. In DNA, the CDR3 is TGTGCCAGTAGTTTGAGGACGACAGGGGTGAGTAATGAGCAGTTCTTC.

The chain carries TRBV7-3 and TRBJ2-7, with 9 bases matching TRBD2. The CDR3 has 14 residues. With 2 bases clipped from V and 4 bases from J, the junction kept 3 bases outside the gene matches. Germline assignment: CDR1 SGHTA and CDR2 FQGTGA. CDR3 bases: TGTGCCAGCAGCTTAGCGGGAGGGCGATACGAGCAGTACTTC. This codes for CASSLAGGRYEQYF.

The chain combines TRBV10-3 with TRBJ2-7; possibly TRBD1 or TRBD2 for D (5 bases each). The V end was cut by 6 bases, the J end by 12 bases, with 18 bases between. The CDR3 runs to 12 residues. In germline, CDR1 is ENHRY, CDR2 SYGVKD. The chain's CDR3 is CAISYQLRDLYF. CDR3 sequence (DNA): TGTGCCATCAGCTACCAACTCCGGGACCTGTACTTC.

The chain uses TRBV4-2 and TRBJ2-5, with D possibly TRBD2 on 5 matching bases. Per germline, CDR1 LGHNA and CDR2 YNFKEQ. The ends were cut back, 5 bases at V and 1 base at J, with 8 bases in the middle. There are 13 residues in the CDR3. The CDR3 DNA reads TGTGCCAGCAGCTCGGGGAGCCAAGAGACCCAGTACTTC. It yields the protein CASSSGSQETQYF.

The chain employs TRBV5-1 and TRBJ2-7; the D call may be TRBD1 or TRBD2 (5 bases each). Trimming shortened V by 4 bases and J by 4 bases, and 18 bases separated the two germline ends. The CDR3 is made up of 15 amino acids. Germline lookup yields CDR1 SGHRS and CDR2 YFSETQ. The CDR3 nucleotides read TGCGCCAGCAGCGACGCACCGGGACGGGGATACGAGCAGTACTTC. This gives the protein CASSDAPGRGYEQYF.

The chain is built from TRBV14 and TRBJ2-2; D is perhaps TRBD1 (5 bases). The CDR3 has 18 amino acids. The germline CDR1 and CDR2 sequences are SGHDN and FVKESK. Deletions cut 4 bases from V and 2 bases from J, with 20 bases between. CDR3 region: CASSPWGRGPSNTGELFF. The DNA for the CDR3 is TGTGCCAGCAGCCCATGGGGTAGGGGCCCGTCTAACACCGGGGAGCTGTTTTTT.

The rearrangement joins TRBV7-9 to TRBJ2-1, with D unclear. There are 12 residues in the CDR3. Trimming stripped 4 bases from V and 6 bases from J, with 7 bases between. CDR1 and CDR2 (germline): SEHNR, FQNEAQ (reference sequence). CDR3 nucleotide sequence: TGTGCCAGCAGCTCCTCGGCCAATGAGCAGTTCTTC. Translation gives CASSSSANEQFF.

The V gene is TRBV5-1, the J gene TRBJ2-1; 9 bases map to TRBD2. In germline, CDR1 is SGHRS, CDR2 YFSETQ. The CDR3 contains 18 residues. J was trimmed by 2 bases and V by 0 bases; bases with no gene match: 9. This CDR3 reads CASSLEVGGLAPYNEQFF. The CDR3 coding sequence is TGCGCCAGCAGCTTGGAAGTGGGGGGACTAGCACCCTACAATGAGCAGTTCTTC.

V and J are TRBV6-1 and TRBJ1-5; D is perhaps TRBD1 (6 bases). CDR1 is MNHNS and CDR2 is SASEGT in the germline V gene. The CDR3 has 15 residues. Deletions cut 5 bases from V and 0 bases from J, with 11 bases between. CDR3 residues: CASSSWTVSNQPQHF. The CDR3 DNA follows: TGTGCCAGCAGTTCCTGGACAGTTAGCAATCAGCCCCAGCATTTT.